This is a list of T cell receptor beta chains from one sample in a study of T cell responses to AZD1222 COVID-19 vaccine. Libraries were prepared by immunoSEQ multiplex PCR; TCRdb keeps only in-frame clonotypes and omits some of them. The table lists some 130,000 clones, 91% of them singletons. This specimen consisted of peripheral blood, obtained on day 0 of AZD1222 vaccination. The receptors derive from an adult in good health. Both conserved end residues are part of each CDR3. D genes are given only for firm matches. Clone size, where shown, is once, few, many, or a class for clones that have expanded.

D: TRBD1
V: TRBV7-3
J: TRBJ2-2
size: NA
DNA: TGTGCCAGCAGCTTAACAGGGGGCAACACCGGGGAGCTGTTTTTT
CDR3: CASSLTGGNTGELFF

D: NA
V: TRBV4-3
J: TRBJ1-1
size: NA
DNA: TGCGCCAGCAGCCAAGATCGGGGACCTGTCGAAGCTTTCTTT
CDR3: CASSQDRGPVEAFF

D: NA
V: TRBV6-5
J: TRBJ1-2
size: NA
DNA: TGTGCCAGCAGTACGTGGGGGGCGAAAGGCTACACCTTC
CDR3: CASSTWGAKGYTF

D: TRBD1
V: TRBV5-1
J: TRBJ2-1
size: NA
DNA: TGCGCCAGCAGCTCCGGACAGGGGGCAGGTAATGAGCAGTTCTTC
CDR3: CASSSGQGAGNEQFF

D: NA
V: TRBV25-1
J: TRBJ2-2
size: NA
DNA: TGTGCCAGCAGTGGGCCCGGGGCCGGGGAGCTGTTTTTT
CDR3: CASSGPGAGELFF

D: NA
V: TRBV5-4
J: TRBJ2-1
size: NA
DNA: TGTGCCAGCAGCTTCTCTAGAAATGAGCAGTTCTTC
CDR3: CASSFSRNEQFF

D: NA
V: TRBV5-8
J: TRBJ1-1
size: NA
DNA: TGTGCCAGCAGCCCCAGAGTCTTCACTGAAGCTTTCTTT
CDR3: CASSPRVFTEAFF

D: TRBD1
V: TRBV19
J: TRBJ1-2
size: NA
DNA: TGTGCCAGTAATAGTAGATCCGGGACAGGCAACACCTTC
CDR3: CASNSRSGTGNTF

D: NA
V: TRBV28
J: TRBJ1-2
size: NA
DNA: TGTGCCAGCAGTACCCCAGGCCGGGGACGCTATGGCTACACCTTC
CDR3: CASSTPGRGRYGYTF

D: NA
V: TRBV19
J: TRBJ1-1
size: NA
DNA: TGTGCCAGTAGTATGGGGAGTCCTGAAGCTTTCTTT
CDR3: CASSMGSPEAFF

D: NA
V: TRBV15
J: TRBJ1-2
size: once
DNA: TGTGCCACCAGCAGAGATCGTAGAAACTATGGCTACACCTTC
CDR3: CATSRDRRNYGYTF